Included here is one T cell receptor beta chain sequence, with context. The target antigen is unknown. There are 15 residues in the CDR3. Per the germline V gene, CDR1 is ENHRY and CDR2 is SYGVKD. The ends were cut back, 0 bases at V and 6 bases at J, with 15 bases in the middle. These data originate in a study of cytomegalovirus exposure and HLA in healthy donors. Turning to the study itself: Most donors, more than 80% of 398 genotyped, fell in the Caucasian-associated ancestry cluster. Points from the study as a whole: In a later analysis, a genetic analysis reported fewer productive-TCR N-insertions in an Asian-associated ancestry cluster than the cohort average.

60 Vbeta and 13 Jbeta primers were used in PCR. Method: immunoSEQ multiplex PCR; TCRdb's copy keeps in-frame clones and lacks some. The data contain over 150,000 clones, roughly 87% of them singletons. The rearrangement joins TRBV10-3 to TRBJ2-7; TRBD1 might be the D (6 bases). The receptor's source is a girl less than two years old in good health and CMV-seronegative. Sequenced sample: PBMCs. The DNA of the CDR3 is TGTGCCATCAGTGAGTCACGAGGGGGAAGAAGCGAGCAGTACTTC. This translates into CAISESRGGRSEQYF.